This entry is about one T cell receptor beta chain. The antigen remains undetermined. Sequencing used immunoSEQ multiplex PCR; TCRdb keeps in-frame clones, though not all of them. Among 2 million to 2.5 million clones listed, 93% were seen once. This CDR3 contains 16 residues. The germline V and J ends were trimmed by 0 bases and 4 bases, with 17 bases remaining between them. Germline CDR1 reads SGHRS; CDR2 reads YFSETQ. This record comes from a study of shared clonotypes between healthy human individuals. Whole-study findings and limits: It was observed that about 5% of naive CD4 clonotypes were shared across several donors.

The specimen sequenced was naive CD4+ T cells from PBMCs. The subset is: CD45RA+ positively selected. This receptor was taken from a man aged 18 to 30 in good health. Some clones in this sample may be carry-over from other donors' samples. The chain has TRBV5-1 and TRBJ2-7, with D perhaps TRBD1 (6 bases). The DNA of the CDR3 is TGCGCCAGCAGCTTGGATCCTATACAGGGAAATTACGAGCAGTACTTC. Protein product: CASSLDPIQGNYEQYF.